Given below is one T cell receptor (beta chain) in context. Its antigen is undetermined. The data are from a study of cytomegalovirus exposure and HLA in healthy donors. General study results and limits: Across HLA loci, a later analysis found differing TCR association rates, with DRB1 most and HLA-C fewest.

The ends were cut back, 3 bases at V and 1 base at J, with 6 bases in the middle. CDR3 size: 12 residues. Germline values: CDR1 GTSNPN, CDR2 SVGIG (reference sequence). With 60 Vbeta and 13 Jbeta primers, the PCR was carried out. Here immunoSEQ multiplex PCR was the method, and the copy in TCRdb shows in-frame clones only, minus some. The table lists over 100,000 clones, more than 60% of them singletons, with about 1.5% in the top ten. This receptor was obtained from a man younger than 30 in good health and CMV-seronegative. The V gene is TRBV30, the J gene TRBJ1-2; D is uncertain. Sequenced material: PBMCs. The CDR3 sequence is CAWRSVNYGYTF. The CDR3, as DNA: TGTGCCTGGAGGTCGGTTAACTATGGCTACACCTTC. Supplemented by reference TRBV30 and TRBJ1-2, the full variable domain reads SQTIHQWPATLVQPVGSPLSLECTVEGTSNPNLYWYRQAAGRGLQLLFYSVGIGQISSEVPQNLSASRPQDRQFILSSKKLLLSDSGFYLCAWRSVNYGYTFGSGTRLTVV.